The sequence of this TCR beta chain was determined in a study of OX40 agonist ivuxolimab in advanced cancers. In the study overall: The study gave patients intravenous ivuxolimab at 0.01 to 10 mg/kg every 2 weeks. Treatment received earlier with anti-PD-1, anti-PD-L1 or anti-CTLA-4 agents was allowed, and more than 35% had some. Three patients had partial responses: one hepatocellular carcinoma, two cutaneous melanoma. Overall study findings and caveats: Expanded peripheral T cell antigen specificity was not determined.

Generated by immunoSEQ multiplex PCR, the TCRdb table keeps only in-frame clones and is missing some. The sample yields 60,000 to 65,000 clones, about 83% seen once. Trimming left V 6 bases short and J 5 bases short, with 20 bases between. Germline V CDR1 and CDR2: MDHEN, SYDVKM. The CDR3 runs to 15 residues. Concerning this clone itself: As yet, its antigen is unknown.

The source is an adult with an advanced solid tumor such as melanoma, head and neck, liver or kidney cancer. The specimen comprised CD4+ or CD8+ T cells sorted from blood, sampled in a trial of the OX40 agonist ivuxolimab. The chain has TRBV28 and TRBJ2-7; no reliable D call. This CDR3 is CASSPHGFLNDEQYF. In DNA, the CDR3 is TGTGCCAGCAGCCCTCACGGATTCCTAAACGACGAGCAGTACTTC. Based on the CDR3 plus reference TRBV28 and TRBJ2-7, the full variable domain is DVKVTQSSRYLVKRTGEKVFLECVQDMDHENMFWYRQDPGLGLRLIYFSYDVKMKEKGDIPEGYSVSREKKERFSLILESASTNQTSMYLCASSPHGFLNDEQYFGPGTRLTVT.